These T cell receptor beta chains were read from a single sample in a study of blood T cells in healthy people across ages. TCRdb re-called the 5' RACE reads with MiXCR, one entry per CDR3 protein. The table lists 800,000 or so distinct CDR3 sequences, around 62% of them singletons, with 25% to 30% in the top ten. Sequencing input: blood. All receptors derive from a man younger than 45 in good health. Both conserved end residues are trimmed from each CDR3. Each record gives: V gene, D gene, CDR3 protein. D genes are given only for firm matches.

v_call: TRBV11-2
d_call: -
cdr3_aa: ASSLNGRDTEAF

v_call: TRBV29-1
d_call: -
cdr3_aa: SVAENSNQPQH

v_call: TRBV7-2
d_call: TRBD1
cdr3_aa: ASSEQGSSYNEQF

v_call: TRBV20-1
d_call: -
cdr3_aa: SARTRQETQY

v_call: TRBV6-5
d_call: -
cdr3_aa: ASSYDPRDAQETQY

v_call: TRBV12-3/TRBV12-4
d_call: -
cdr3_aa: ASSPGGVGYEQY

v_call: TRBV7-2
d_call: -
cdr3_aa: ASRPGDPWTQY

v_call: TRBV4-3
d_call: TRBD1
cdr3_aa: ASSQETGQSQETQY

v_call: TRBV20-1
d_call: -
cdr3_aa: SARDPRETYNEQF

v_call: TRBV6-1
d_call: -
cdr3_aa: ASRISGRIAKNIQY

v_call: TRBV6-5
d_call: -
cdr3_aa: ASSTSTSETQY

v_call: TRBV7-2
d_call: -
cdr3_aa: ASSLQQGPYNEQF

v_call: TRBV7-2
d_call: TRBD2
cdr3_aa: ASSLWRGDLSDTQY

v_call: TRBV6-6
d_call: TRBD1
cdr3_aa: ASTLGGQAQDSPLH

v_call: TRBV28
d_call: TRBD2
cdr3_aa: ASSSLRGDNEQY

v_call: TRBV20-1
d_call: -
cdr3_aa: SATGLRGNQPQH

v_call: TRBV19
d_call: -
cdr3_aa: ASSRNYGYT

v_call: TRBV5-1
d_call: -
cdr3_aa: ASSLSVRAEQY

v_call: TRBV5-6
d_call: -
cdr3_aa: ASSTGRIAF

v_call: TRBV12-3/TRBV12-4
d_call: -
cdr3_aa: ASSPGGVLSSYNEQF

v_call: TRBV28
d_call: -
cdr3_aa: ASSPPRDGDEQY

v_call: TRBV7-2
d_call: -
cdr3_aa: ASSLQRKETQY

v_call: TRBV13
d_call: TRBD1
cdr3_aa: ASRGPGQDYGYT

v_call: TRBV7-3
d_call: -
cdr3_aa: ASSPTIPSSTDTQY

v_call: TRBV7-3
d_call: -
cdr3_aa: VSSDRVGEQF

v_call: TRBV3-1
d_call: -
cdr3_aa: ASSPGYSGSNEQY